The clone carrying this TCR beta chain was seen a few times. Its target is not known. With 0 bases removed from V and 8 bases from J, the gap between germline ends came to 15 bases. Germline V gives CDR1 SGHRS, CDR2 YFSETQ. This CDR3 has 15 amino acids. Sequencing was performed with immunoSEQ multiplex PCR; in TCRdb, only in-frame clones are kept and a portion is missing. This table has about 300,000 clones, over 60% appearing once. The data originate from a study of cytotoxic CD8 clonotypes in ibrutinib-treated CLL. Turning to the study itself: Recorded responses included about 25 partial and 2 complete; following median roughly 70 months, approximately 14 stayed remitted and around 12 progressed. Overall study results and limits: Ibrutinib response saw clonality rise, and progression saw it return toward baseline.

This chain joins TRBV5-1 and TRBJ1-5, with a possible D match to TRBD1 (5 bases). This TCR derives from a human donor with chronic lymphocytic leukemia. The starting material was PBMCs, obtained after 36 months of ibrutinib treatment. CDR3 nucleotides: TGCGCCAGCAGCTTGGCCGGGACCTACCCGGAGCCCCAGCATTTT. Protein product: CASSLAGTYPEPQHF. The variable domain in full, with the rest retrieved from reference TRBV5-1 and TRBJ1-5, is KAGVTQTPRYLIKTRGQQVTLSCSPISGHRSVSWYQQTPGQGLQFLFEYFSETQRNKGNFPGRFSGRQFSNSRSEMNVSTLELGDSALYLCASSLAGTYPEPQHFGDGTRLSIL.